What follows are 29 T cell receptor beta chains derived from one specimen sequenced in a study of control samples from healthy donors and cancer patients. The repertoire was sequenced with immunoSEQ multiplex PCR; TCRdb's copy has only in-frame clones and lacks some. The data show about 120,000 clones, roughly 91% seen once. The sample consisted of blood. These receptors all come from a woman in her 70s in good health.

In nucleotides, the CDR3 is TGCGCCAGCAGCCCGGGACAGGGGGTCACTGGGGCCAACGTCCTGACTTTC. It encodes CASSPGQGVTGANVLTF. The chain employs TRBV5-1 and TRBJ2-6; TRBD1 matches at 11 bases. Germline V gene sequence: CDR1 SGHRS, CDR2 YFSETQ. This CDR3 region has 17 residues. Germline trimming cut 4 bases from V and 2 bases from J; bases unmatched to any gene: 5.

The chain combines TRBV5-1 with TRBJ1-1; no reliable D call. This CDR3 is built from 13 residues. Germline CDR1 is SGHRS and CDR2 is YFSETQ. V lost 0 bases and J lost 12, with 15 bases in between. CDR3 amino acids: CASSLGTALGSFF. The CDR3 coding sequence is TGCGCCAGCAGCTTGGGGACGGCCTTAGGATCTTTCTTT.

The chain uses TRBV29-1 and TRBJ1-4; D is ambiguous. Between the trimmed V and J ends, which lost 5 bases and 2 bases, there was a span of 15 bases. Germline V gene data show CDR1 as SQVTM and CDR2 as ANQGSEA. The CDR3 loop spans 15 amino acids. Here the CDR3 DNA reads TGCAGCGTTAGACCCCGCGGGCCCACTAATGAAAAACTGTTTTTT. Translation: CSVRPRGPTNEKLFF.

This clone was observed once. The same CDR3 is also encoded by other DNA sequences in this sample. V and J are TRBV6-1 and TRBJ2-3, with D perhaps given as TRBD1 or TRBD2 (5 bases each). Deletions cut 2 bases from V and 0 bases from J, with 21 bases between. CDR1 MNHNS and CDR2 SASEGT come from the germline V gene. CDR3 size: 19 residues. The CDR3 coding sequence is TGTGCCAGCAGTGAAATCAAACACGTCCTGGGGGAGAGCACAGATACGCAGTATTTT. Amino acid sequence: CASSEIKHVLGESTDTQYF.

CDR3 DNA: TGTGCCAGCACCAAAGCGGGGCACTCCTACAATGAGCAGTTCTTC. Translated: CASTKAGHSYNEQFF. The V call is TRBV7-9, the J call TRBJ2-1; 7 bases agree with TRBD2. The CDR3 length is 15 residues. CDR1 is SEHNR, CDR2 FQNEAQ, per germline (reference sequence). With 7 bases clipped from V and 0 bases from J, the junction kept 6 bases outside the gene matches.

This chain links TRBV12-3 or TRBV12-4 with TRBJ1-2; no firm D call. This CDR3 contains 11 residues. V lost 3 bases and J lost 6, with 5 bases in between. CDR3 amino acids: CASSFRDGYTF. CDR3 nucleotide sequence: TGTGCCAGCAGTTTTAGAGATGGCTACACCTTC.

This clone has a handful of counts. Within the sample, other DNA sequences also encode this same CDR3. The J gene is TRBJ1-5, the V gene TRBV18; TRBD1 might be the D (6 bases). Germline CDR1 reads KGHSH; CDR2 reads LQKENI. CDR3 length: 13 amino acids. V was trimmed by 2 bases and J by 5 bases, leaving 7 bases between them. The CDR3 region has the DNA TGTGCCAGCTCACCATCAGGGGATCAGCCCCAGCATTTT. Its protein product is CASSPSGDQPQHF.

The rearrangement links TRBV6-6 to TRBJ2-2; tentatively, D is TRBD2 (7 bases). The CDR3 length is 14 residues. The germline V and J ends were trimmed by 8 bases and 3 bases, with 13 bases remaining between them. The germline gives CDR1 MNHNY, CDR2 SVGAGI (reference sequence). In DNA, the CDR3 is TGTGCCAGCCGGGGGGCCCTCTACACCGGGGAGCTGTTTTTT. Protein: CASRGALYTGELFF.

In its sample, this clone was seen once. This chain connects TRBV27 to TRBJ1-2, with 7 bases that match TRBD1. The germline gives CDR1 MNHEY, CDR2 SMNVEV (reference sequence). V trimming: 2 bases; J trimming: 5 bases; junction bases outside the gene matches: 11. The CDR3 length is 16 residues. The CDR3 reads CASSLRSSGTVYGYTF. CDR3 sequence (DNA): TGTGCCAGCAGTTTACGATCTTCCGGGACAGTGTATGGCTACACCTTC.

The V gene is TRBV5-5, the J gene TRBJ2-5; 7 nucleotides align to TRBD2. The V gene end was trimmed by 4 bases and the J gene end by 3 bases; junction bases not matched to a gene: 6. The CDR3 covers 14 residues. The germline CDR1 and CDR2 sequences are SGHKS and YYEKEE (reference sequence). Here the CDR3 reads CASSHGTTKETQYF. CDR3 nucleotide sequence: TGTGCCAGCAGCCACGGGACTACCAAAGAGACCCAGTACTTC.

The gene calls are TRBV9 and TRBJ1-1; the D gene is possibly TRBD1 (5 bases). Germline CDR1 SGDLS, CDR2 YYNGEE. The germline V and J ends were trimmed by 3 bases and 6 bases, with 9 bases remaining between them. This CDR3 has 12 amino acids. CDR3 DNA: TGTGCCAGCAGCGCCGGGGACCCTGAAGCTTTCTTT. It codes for CASSAGDPEAFF.

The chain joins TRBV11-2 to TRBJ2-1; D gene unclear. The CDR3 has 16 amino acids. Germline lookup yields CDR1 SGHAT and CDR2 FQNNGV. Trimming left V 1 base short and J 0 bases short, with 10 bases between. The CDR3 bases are TGTGCCAGCAGCTTAGCAGTGAGAAGCTCCTACAATGAGCAGTTCTTC. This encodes CASSLAVRSSYNEQFF.

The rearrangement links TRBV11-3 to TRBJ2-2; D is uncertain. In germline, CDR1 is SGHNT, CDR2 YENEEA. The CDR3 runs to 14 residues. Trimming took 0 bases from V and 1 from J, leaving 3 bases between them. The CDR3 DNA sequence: TGTGCCAGCAGCTTAGAGCAGAACACCGGGGAGCTGTTTTTT. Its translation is CASSLEQNTGELFF.

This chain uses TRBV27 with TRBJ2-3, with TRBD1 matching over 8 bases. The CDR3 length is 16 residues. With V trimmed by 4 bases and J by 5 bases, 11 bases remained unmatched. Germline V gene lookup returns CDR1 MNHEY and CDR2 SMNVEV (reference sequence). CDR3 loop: CASSSDRGKGIDTQYF. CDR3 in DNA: TGTGCCAGCAGTTCCGACAGGGGCAAGGGTATAGATACGCAGTATTTT.

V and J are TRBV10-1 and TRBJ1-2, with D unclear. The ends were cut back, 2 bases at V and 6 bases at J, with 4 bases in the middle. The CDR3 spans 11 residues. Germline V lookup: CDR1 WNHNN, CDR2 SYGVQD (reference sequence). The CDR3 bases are TGCGCCAGCAGTGAGGGGGATGGCTACACCTTC. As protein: CASSEGDGYTF.

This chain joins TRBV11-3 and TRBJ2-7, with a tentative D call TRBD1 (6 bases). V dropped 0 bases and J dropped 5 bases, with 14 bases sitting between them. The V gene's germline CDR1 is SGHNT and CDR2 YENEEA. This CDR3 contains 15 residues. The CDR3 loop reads CASSLDARGSDEQYF. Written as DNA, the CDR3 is TGTGCCAGCAGCTTAGATGCCAGGGGTAGCGACGAGCAGTACTTC.

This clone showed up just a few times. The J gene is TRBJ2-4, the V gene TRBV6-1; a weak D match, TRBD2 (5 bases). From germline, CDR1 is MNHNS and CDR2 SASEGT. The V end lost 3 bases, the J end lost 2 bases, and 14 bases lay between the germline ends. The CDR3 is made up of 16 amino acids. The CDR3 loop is CASSEIDLGTKNIQYF. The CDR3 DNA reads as TGTGCCAGCAGTGAGATAGACCTCGGGACCAAAAACATTCAGTACTTC.

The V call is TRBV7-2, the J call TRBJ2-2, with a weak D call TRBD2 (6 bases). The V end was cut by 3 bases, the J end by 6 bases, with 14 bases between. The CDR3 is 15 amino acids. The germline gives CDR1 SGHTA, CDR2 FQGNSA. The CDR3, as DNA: TGTGCCAGCAGCTTCGAGCGGGTCCCACCCGGGGAGCTGTTTTTT. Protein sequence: CASSFERVPPGELFF.

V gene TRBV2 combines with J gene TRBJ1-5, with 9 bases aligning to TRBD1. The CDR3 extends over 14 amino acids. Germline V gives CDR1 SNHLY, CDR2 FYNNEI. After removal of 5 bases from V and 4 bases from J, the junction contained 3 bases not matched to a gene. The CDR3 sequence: CASSSQGANQPQHF. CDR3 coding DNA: TGTGCCAGCAGTTCACAGGGGGCGAATCAGCCCCAGCATTTT.

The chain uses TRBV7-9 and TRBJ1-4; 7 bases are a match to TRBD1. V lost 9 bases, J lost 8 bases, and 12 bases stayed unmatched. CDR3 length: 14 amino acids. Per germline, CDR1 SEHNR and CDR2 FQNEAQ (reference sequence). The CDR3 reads CASSQTGILEKLFF. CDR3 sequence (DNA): TGTGCCAGTTCCCAGACAGGGATATTGGAAAAACTGTTTTTT.

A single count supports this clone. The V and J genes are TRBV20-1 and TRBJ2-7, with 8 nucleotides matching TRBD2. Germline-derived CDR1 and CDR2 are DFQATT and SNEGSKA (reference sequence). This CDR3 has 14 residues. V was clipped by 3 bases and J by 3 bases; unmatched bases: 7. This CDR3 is CSASESGGGYEQYF. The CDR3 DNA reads TGCAGTGCTAGTGAGAGCGGGGGAGGCTACGAGCAGTACTTC.

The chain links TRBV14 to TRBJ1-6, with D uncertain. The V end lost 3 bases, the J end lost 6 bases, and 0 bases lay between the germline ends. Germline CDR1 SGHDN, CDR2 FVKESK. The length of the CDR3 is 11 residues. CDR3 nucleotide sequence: TGTGCCAGCAGCCATAATTCACCCCTCCACTTT. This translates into CASSHNSPLHF.

CDR3 DNA: TGTGCCAGCAGCACCGACACTAAAAACATGAACACTGAAGCTTTCTTT. It yields the protein CASSTDTKNMNTEAFF. J is TRBJ1-1 and V is TRBV11-1, with unresolved D. The V gene's germline CDR1 is SGHAT and CDR2 FQDESV (reference sequence). V lost 5 bases, J lost 0 bases, and 16 bases lay in between. The CDR3 totals 16 residues.

CDR3 DNA: TGTGCCAGCAGTTGGACTCCAAGCACAGATACGCAGTATTTT. It encodes CASSWTPSTDTQYF. The chain recombines TRBV11-2 with TRBJ2-3, with TRBD2 as a possible D gene (5 bases). The CDR3 contains 14 residues. V was cut by 6 bases and J by 0 bases, with 10 bases left in between. CDR1 SGHAT and CDR2 FQNNGV come from the germline V gene.

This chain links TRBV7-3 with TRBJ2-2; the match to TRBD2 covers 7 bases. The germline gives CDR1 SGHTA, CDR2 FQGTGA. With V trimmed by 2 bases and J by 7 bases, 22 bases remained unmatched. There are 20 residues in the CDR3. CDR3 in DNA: TGTGCCAGCAGCTTAGGCCCCCAGTCCCGACTAGCAAGGTCGGACGGGGAGCTGTTTTTT. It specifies CASSLGPQSRLARSDGELFF. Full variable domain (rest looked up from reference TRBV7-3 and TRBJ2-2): GAGVSQTPSNKVTEKGKYVELRCDPISGHTALYWYRQSLGQGPEFLIYFQGTGAADDSGLPNDRFFAVRPEGSVSTLKIQRTERGDSAVYLCASSLGPQSRLARSDGELFFGEGSRLTVL.

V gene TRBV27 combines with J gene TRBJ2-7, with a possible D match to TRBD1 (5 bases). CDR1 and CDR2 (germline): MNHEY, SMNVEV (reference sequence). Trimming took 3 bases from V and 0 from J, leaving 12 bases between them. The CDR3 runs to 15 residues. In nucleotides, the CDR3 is TGTGCCAGCAGTTTCTCCCCAGGGATCTCCTACGAGCAGTACTTC. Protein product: CASSFSPGISYEQYF.

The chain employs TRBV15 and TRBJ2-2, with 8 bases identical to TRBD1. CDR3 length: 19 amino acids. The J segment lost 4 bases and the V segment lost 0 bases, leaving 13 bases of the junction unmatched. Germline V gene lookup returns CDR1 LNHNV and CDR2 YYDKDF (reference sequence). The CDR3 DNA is TGTGCCACCAGCAGAGACCCTACCCGGACAGGGCTCGGCACCGGGGAGCTGTTTTTT. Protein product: CATSRDPTRTGLGTGELFF.

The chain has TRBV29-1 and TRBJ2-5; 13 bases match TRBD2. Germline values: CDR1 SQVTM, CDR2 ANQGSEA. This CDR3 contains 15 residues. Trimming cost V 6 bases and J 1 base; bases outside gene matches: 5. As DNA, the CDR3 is TGCAGCGTCCATCGGACTAGCGGGAGCCAAGAGACCCAGTACTTC. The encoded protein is CSVHRTSGSQETQYF. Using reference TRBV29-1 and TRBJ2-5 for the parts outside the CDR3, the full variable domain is SAVISQKPSRDICQRGTSLTIQCQVDSQVTMMFWYRQQPGQSLTLIATANQGSEATYESGFVIDKFPISRPNLTFSTLTVSNMSPEDSSIYLCSVHRTSGSQETQYFGPGTRLLVL.

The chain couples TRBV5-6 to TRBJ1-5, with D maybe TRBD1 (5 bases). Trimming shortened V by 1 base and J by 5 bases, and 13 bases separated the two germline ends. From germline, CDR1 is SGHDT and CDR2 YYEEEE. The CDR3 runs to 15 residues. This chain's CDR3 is CASSLWQGVDQPQHF. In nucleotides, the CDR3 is TGTGCCAGCAGCTTGTGGCAGGGTGTCGATCAGCCCCAGCATTTT.